Below, 29 T cell receptor beta chains from the same sample are listed, as sequenced in a study of blood T cell repertoires in COVID-19. The repertoire was sequenced with immunoSEQ multiplex PCR; TCRdb's copy has only in-frame clones and lacks some. The sample contains about 50,000 clones, 78% of which appear only once. Sequencing input: PBMCs or T cells enriched from blood (not recorded which). These receptors were collected from a woman aged 50 to 60 with acute COVID-19.

V usage is TRBV10-1 and J usage is TRBJ1-2; TRBD1 aligns across 11 bases. The CDR3 is 15 residues long. V lost 6 bases to trimming and J lost 5 bases; unmatched junction nucleotides: 8. Germline assignment: CDR1 WNHNN and CDR2 SYGVQD (reference sequence). As DNA, the CDR3 is TGCGCCAGCAGCGGGGGACAGGGGGTTCTTTATGGCTACACCTTC. This gives the protein CASSGGQGVLYGYTF.

CDR3 DNA: TGTGCCAGTAGTCGGGGGACAGGGACCTTTATAGAGACCCAGTACTTC. Translating gives CASSRGTGTFIETQYF. The chain links TRBV19 to TRBJ2-5, with 9 bases fitting TRBD1. The ends lost 5 bases at V and 4 bases at J; junction bases unmatched: 11. Germline loops: CDR1 LNHDA, CDR2 SQIVND (reference sequence). This CDR3 spans 16 amino acids.

This clone showed up just once. This chain joins TRBV30 and TRBJ1-1; D gene uncertain. Germline V gives CDR1 GTSNPN, CDR2 SVGIG (reference sequence). This CDR3 is built from 14 residues. V lost 3 bases and J 4 bases, leaving 15 bases between the germline ends. The CDR3 DNA reads TGTGCCTGGAGGAAGACAAGGCTGGGCACTGAAGCTTTCTTT. It is translated as CAWRKTRLGTEAFF.

The DNA of the CDR3 is TGTGCCAGCAGCCAAGATCTTGGGAGGTCCTATGGCTACACCTTC. Its translation: CASSQDLGRSYGYTF. The chain couples TRBV4-2 to TRBJ1-2; the D is unclear. The CDR3 spans 15 residues. With 0 bases removed from V and 4 bases from J, the gap between germline ends came to 12 bases. Germline V gene sequence: CDR1 LGHNA, CDR2 YNFKEQ.

This sequence joins TRBV29-1 and TRBJ1-2; D not resolved. This CDR3 is built from 13 residues. Trimming stripped 5 bases from V and 5 bases from J, with 15 bases between. From germline, CDR1 is SQVTM and CDR2 ANQGSEA. CDR3: CSVQAGIVYGYTF. The CDR3 DNA follows: TGCAGCGTTCAAGCCGGGATCGTTTATGGCTACACCTTC.

Only a few counts were recorded for this clone. This chain joins TRBV19 and TRBJ2-3; perhaps TRBD2 as D (5 bases). CDR3 length: 16 amino acids. CDR1 is LNHDA, CDR2 SQIVND, per germline (reference sequence). V lost 5 bases, J lost 2 bases, and 17 bases lay in between. The CDR3 reads CASSARGLSSTDTQYF. In DNA, the CDR3 is TGTGCCAGTAGTGCCCGGGGTCTTTCATCCACAGATACGCAGTATTTT.

V and J are TRBV7-8 and TRBJ1-5; 8 nucleotides agree with TRBD1. V was clipped by 5 bases and J by 4 bases; unmatched bases: 10. The CDR3 has 16 amino acids. Germline CDR1 SGHVS, CDR2 FQNEAQ. CDR3 bases: TGTGCCAGCAGCCCTTGGACAGGGATTAGGAATCAGCCCCAGCATTTT. Protein product: CASSPWTGIRNQPQHF. Variable domain in full (rest from reference TRBV7-8 and TRBJ1-5): GAGVSQSPRYKVAKRGQDVALRCDPISGHVSLFWYQQALGQGPEFLTYFQNEAQLDKSGLPSDRFFAERPEGSVSTLKIQRTQQEDSAVYLCASSPWTGIRNQPQHFGDGTRLSIL.

The J gene is TRBJ1-4, the V gene TRBV12-5; a weak D match, TRBD1 (6 bases). The CDR3 length is 15 residues. Germline-derived CDR1 and CDR2 are LGHNT and FRNRAP. V lost 1 base and J 5 bases, leaving 11 bases between the germline ends. The DNA of the CDR3 is TGTGCTAGTGGTTTGGGGACAGCCCAAAATGAAAAACTGTTTTTT. Protein: CASGLGTAQNEKLFF.

This clone was seen more than once but under ten times. The chain recombines TRBV5-5 with TRBJ2-1; 8 bases match TRBD2. CDR3 length: 15 amino acids. V lost 0 bases and J lost 3; bases outside the gene matches: 2. The V gene's germline CDR1 is SGHKS and CDR2 YYEKEE (reference sequence). CDR3 coding DNA: TGTGCCAGCAGCTTGGTCCGGGGGGGCTACAATGAGCAGTTCTTC. It is translated as CASSLVRGGYNEQFF.

This clone was seen more than once but under ten times. The chain uses TRBV10-2 and TRBJ2-1, with D tentatively TRBD1 (5 bases). The CDR3 is 15 amino acids. Per germline, CDR1 WSHSY and CDR2 SAAADI. Trimming pared 6 bases from V and 3 bases from J, leaving 15 bases between. The CDR3: CASRVQDNYYNEQFF. CDR3 in DNA: TGCGCCAGCAGAGTCCAGGACAACTACTACAATGAGCAGTTCTTC.

The V call is TRBV7-9, the J call TRBJ1-2; 8 bases fit TRBD1. This CDR3 spans 14 amino acids. With V trimmed by 0 bases and J by 8 bases, 5 bases remained unmatched. The germline gives CDR1 SEHNR, CDR2 FQNEAQ (reference sequence). CDR3 bases: TGTGCCAGCAGCTTAGCGCGACAGGGGTTAGGCTACACCTTC. Translation: CASSLARQGLGYTF.

This chain links TRBV4-1 with TRBJ2-1; 8 nucleotides align to TRBD2. Germline V gene lookup returns CDR1 MGHRA and CDR2 YSYEKL. The V segment lost 1 base and the J segment 6 bases; nucleotides outside the gene matches: 8. This CDR3 is 16 amino acids long. CDR3 bases: TGCGCCAGCAGCCAAGTTGCGAGCGGGGGTGGCAATGAGCAGTTCTTC. Its protein is CASSQVASGGGNEQFF.

In its sample, this clone was seen once. The V call is TRBV5-1, the J call TRBJ2-7; 8 nucleotides line up with TRBD1. Looked up from germline, CDR1 is SGHRS and CDR2 is YFSETQ. V lost 3 bases, J lost 6 bases, and 11 bases stayed unmatched. The CDR3 runs to 15 residues. The CDR3 DNA reads TGCGCCAGCAGCTGGGGCGGGACAGGCGGCACCGAGCAGTACTTC. It is translated as CASSWGGTGGTEQYF.

This chain joins TRBV7-9 and TRBJ2-1; TRBD2 matches 9 bases. V lost 5 bases and J lost 4; bases outside the gene matches: 3. Germline assignment: CDR1 SEHNR and CDR2 FQNEAQ (reference sequence). There are 14 residues in the CDR3. This CDR3 reads CASSRGGAYNEQFF. CDR3 bases: TGTGCCAGCAGCCGCGGGGGGGCTTACAATGAGCAGTTCTTC.

This clone was recorded only once. The chain couples TRBV20-1 to TRBJ1-2; D is unresolved. The germline V gene has CDR1 DFQATT and CDR2 SNEGSKA (reference sequence). This CDR3 is 10 amino acids long. V gave up 6 bases and J gave up 7 bases, with 9 bases separating them. This CDR3 is CSAESSGYTF. In nucleotides, the CDR3 is TGCAGTGCGGAGAGCAGTGGCTACACCTTC.

The chain uses TRBV6-1 and TRBJ1-1; D gene uncertain. The CDR3 totals 14 residues. Germline V gives CDR1 MNHNS, CDR2 SASEGT. V was cut by 3 bases and J by 4 bases, with 12 bases left in between. The CDR3 sequence: CASSESPPFTEAFF. CDR3 sequence (DNA): TGTGCCAGCAGTGAGTCCCCCCCCTTCACTGAAGCTTTCTTT.

This clone was recorded once. This chain connects TRBV19 to TRBJ1-2; D is unclear. Trimming took 2 bases from V and 0 from J, leaving 13 bases between them. Germline-derived CDR1 and CDR2 are LNHDA and SQIVND (reference sequence). The CDR3 totals 16 residues. CDR3 DNA sequence: TGTGCCAGTAGTATATTATCCGCGCAAGCTAACTATGGCTACACCTTC. Protein product: CASSILSAQANYGYTF.

The CDR3 bases are TGTGCCAGCACTCTAACGAGAGGACAGGGGCCCCTCCACTTT. Protein sequence: CASTLTRGQGPLHF. The rearrangement uses TRBV6-5 and TRBJ1-6; 9 nucleotides align to TRBD1. J lost 13 bases, V lost 7 bases, and 11 bases had no gene match. Germline CDR1 is MNHEY and CDR2 is SVGAGI. This CDR3 has 14 amino acids.

The gene calls are TRBV7-8 and TRBJ2-6, with 8 bases fitting TRBD1. This CDR3 is 16 amino acids long. From germline, CDR1 is SGHVS and CDR2 FQNEAQ. V was clipped by 7 bases and J by 5 bases; unmatched bases: 10. The CDR3 region has the DNA TGTGCCAGCACTCCGGGACTCAGGGGGCGGGCCAACGTCCTGACTTTC. Protein product: CASTPGLRGRANVLTF.

This clone was seen just once. The chain has TRBV14 and TRBJ1-6, with 9 nucleotides matching TRBD1. Per the germline V gene, CDR1 is SGHDN and CDR2 is FVKESK. The V segment lost 1 base and the J segment 3 bases; nucleotides outside the gene matches: 4. The CDR3 length is 17 residues. CDR3 sequence (DNA): TGTGCCAGCAGCCAAGCCGGGACAGGGCTCTATAATTCACCCCTCCACTTT. As protein: CASSQAGTGLYNSPLHF.

The chain has TRBV4-1 and TRBJ1-5; no clear D gene. The length of the CDR3 is 16 residues. CDR1 MGHRA and CDR2 YSYEKL come from the germline V gene. The germline V and J ends were trimmed by 3 bases and 1 base, with 13 bases remaining between them. The CDR3 DNA reads as TGCGCCAGCAGCCAGAGGTCCGGTGGGAGCAATCAGCCCCAGCATTTT. Translating it yields CASSQRSGGSNQPQHF.

The V gene is TRBV5-1, the J gene TRBJ1-1; 7 nucleotides agree with TRBD1. This CDR3 has 12 residues. Germline V gene lookup returns CDR1 SGHRS and CDR2 YFSETQ. The junction had 2 bases not matched to a gene; V was cut back by 4 bases and J by 5 bases. The CDR3 reads CASSRDRTEAFF. The CDR3 DNA is TGCGCCAGCAGCCGGGACAGAACTGAAGCTTTCTTT.

This clone was picked up one time. The chain combines TRBV7-9 with TRBJ2-5, with 7 bases that match TRBD2. Trimming removed 4 bases from V and 1 base from J; junction bases left unmatched: 3. The germline CDR1 and CDR2 sequences are SEHNR and FQNEAQ (reference sequence). This CDR3 has 14 amino acids. Written as DNA, the CDR3 is TGTGCCAGCAGCTCCCGGGAGGTCCAAGAGACCCAGTACTTC. Its translation is CASSSREVQETQYF.

This chain uses TRBV6-6 with TRBJ1-1; no firm D call. Per germline, CDR1 MNHNY and CDR2 SVGAGI (reference sequence). Trimming removed 2 bases at V and 5 bases at J, with 6 bases between. The CDR3 is 12 residues long. The CDR3 nucleotides are TGTGCCAGCAGTTACCCGCAGACTGAAGCTTTCTTT. This encodes CASSYPQTEAFF.

V usage is TRBV19 and J usage is TRBJ1-5; 11 bases fit TRBD1. In germline, CDR1 is LNHDA, CDR2 SQIVND (reference sequence). The junction had 4 bases not matched to a gene; V was cut back by 4 bases and J by 5 bases. The CDR3 is 15 amino acids. The CDR3 here is CASSTGQGAYQPQHF. The CDR3 bases are TGTGCCAGTAGTACAGGACAGGGGGCATATCAGCCCCAGCATTTT.

The chain is built from TRBV10-3 and TRBJ2-7, with 7 positions matching TRBD2. The CDR3 spans 14 residues. Trimming at V came to 11 bases and at J to 3 bases, leaving 13 bases not matched to a gene. CDR1 and CDR2 (germline): ENHRY, SYGVKD. The CDR3 region has the DNA TGTGCCGCTTGGGAGGGCGGAGGGGACTACGAGCAGTACTTC. This translates into CAAWEGGGDYEQYF.

Note on this clone: Germline and junction disagree at one end, which may indicate a read error. This chain uses TRBV7-7 with TRBJ2-5, with 9 nucleotides matching TRBD1. Looked up from germline, CDR1 is SSHAT and CDR2 is FNYEAQ (reference sequence). CDR3 size: 16 residues. The CDR3: CASSTSPWGQGETQYF. DNA of the CDR3: TGTGCTAGCAGTACCTCCCCTTGGGGACAGGGAGAGACCCAGTACTTC.

The rearrangement uses TRBV5-1 and TRBJ1-5; 12 positions agree with TRBD1. The CDR3 is 16 residues long. The J segment lost 6 bases and the V segment lost 0 bases, leaving 4 bases of the junction unmatched. Germline CDR1 reads SGHRS; CDR2 reads YFSETQ. The CDR3 protein is CASSLAGTGGGQPQHF. The CDR3 bases are TGCGCCAGCAGCTTGGCTGGGACAGGGGGCGGTCAGCCCCAGCATTTT.

This clone showed up just a few times. The J gene is TRBJ1-4, the V gene TRBV5-1, with 10 nucleotides matching TRBD1. The germline gives CDR1 SGHRS, CDR2 YFSETQ. This CDR3 contains 15 residues. Unmatched junction bases numbered 7, after V lost 3 bases and J lost 8 bases. CDR3 region: CASSSAGTGVEKLFF. CDR3 bases: TGCGCCAGCAGCTCAGCCGGGACAGGGGTGGAAAAACTGTTTTTT.